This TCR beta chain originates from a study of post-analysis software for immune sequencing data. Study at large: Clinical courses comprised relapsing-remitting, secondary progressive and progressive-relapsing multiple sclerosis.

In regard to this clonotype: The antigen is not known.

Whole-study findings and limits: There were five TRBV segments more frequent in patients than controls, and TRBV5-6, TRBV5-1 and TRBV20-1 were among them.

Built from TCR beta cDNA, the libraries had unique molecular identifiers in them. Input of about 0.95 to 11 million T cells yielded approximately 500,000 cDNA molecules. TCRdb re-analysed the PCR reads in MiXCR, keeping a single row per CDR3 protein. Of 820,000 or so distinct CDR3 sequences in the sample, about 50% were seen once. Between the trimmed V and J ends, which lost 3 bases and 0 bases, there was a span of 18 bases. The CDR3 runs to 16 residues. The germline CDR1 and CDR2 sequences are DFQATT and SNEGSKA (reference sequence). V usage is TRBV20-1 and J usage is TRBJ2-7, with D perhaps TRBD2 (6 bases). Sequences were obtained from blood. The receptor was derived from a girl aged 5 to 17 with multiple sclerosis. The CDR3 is CSASSPGGSFSYEQYF. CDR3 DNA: TGCAGTGCTAGCTCCCCAGGAGGGTCCTTCTCCTACGAGCAGTACTTC.